These 12 T cell receptor beta chains came from one sample sequenced in a study of cytomegalovirus exposure and HLA in healthy donors. The PCR contained 60 Vbeta and 13 Jbeta primers. Assay: immunoSEQ multiplex PCR; the TCRdb copy retains only in-frame clones and omits some. The sample records over 75,000 clones, about 79% being singletons. The sample was PBMCs. The receptor set was obtained from a female donor in good health and CMV-seronegative.

V gene TRBV6-5 combines with J gene TRBJ1-1; D perhaps matches TRBD1 (5 bases). The V and J ends lost 2 bases and 3 bases respectively, with 10 bases between them. Germline V gene lookup returns CDR1 MNHEY and CDR2 SVGAGI. This CDR3 contains 14 residues. The CDR3 loop reads CASSYDRPYTEAFF. In nucleotides, the CDR3 is TGTGCCAGCAGTTACGACAGACCGTACACTGAAGCTTTCTTT.

The chain uses TRBV10-3 and TRBJ2-3, with unresolved D. The CDR3 has 11 residues. V lost 10 bases and J lost 0, with 5 bases in between. The germline gives CDR1 ENHRY, CDR2 SYGVKD. The CDR3: CATTSTDTQYF. The CDR3 region has the DNA TGTGCCACGACTAGCACAGATACGCAGTATTTT.

The chain has TRBV10-3 and TRBJ2-3, with TRBD1 identical over 8 bases. Germline V gene data show CDR1 as ENHRY and CDR2 as SYGVKD. The CDR3 extends over 16 amino acids. Unmatched junction bases numbered 8, after V lost 3 bases and J lost 3 bases. The DNA for the CDR3 is TGTGCCATCAGTGATCATACAGGGGGGAAAACAGATACGCAGTATTTT. This sequence encodes CAISDHTGGKTDTQYF.

V and J are TRBV6-1 and TRBJ1-3, with D perhaps matching TRBD1 (5 bases). Germline V gene lookup returns CDR1 MNHNS and CDR2 SASEGT. Between the trimmed V and J ends, which lost 0 bases and 4 bases, there was a span of 10 bases. This CDR3 has 15 residues. The chain's CDR3 is CASSEASRVGNTIYF. CDR3 DNA sequence: TGTGCCAGCAGTGAAGCTTCCAGGGTGGGAAACACCATATATTTT.

This chain joins TRBV2 and TRBJ1-1, with 9 bases aligning to TRBD1. V lost 5 bases and J lost 7; bases outside the gene matches: 11. The CDR3 runs to 15 residues. Germline assignment: CDR1 SNHLY and CDR2 FYNNEI. The CDR3 sequence: CASSFNRDRVSEAFF. The CDR3 DNA reads as TGTGCCAGCAGTTTCAACCGGGACAGGGTGAGTGAAGCTTTCTTT.

This sequence joins TRBV7-3 and TRBJ2-7, with TRBD2 matching 12 bases. The J segment lost 6 bases and the V segment lost 6 bases, leaving 9 bases of the junction unmatched. The V gene's germline CDR1 is SGHTA and CDR2 FQGTGA. The CDR3 has 15 amino acids. Written as DNA, the CDR3 is TGTGCCAGCAGTCCTCTAGCGGGGGGGCCATCCGAGCAGTACTTC. It encodes CASSPLAGGPSEQYF.

This rearrangement joins TRBV30 to TRBJ2-7; 9 bases align to TRBD1. The CDR3 runs to 14 residues. Losses at the gene ends were 4 bases for V and 2 bases for J; bases not matched to a gene: 6. Per germline, CDR1 GTSNPN and CDR2 SVGIG (reference sequence). The CDR3, as DNA: TGTGCCTGGACCGGACAGGGGAGGACCTACGAGCAGTACTTC. This translates into CAWTGQGRTYEQYF.

The chain carries TRBV9 and TRBJ1-4, with 8 positions matching TRBD1. The germline CDR1 and CDR2 sequences are SGDLS and YYNGEE. Trimming removed 3 bases from V and 10 bases from J; junction bases left unmatched: 8. CDR3 length equals 14 residues. The CDR3 DNA is TGTGCCAGCAGCGCAGACAGGGGATCGAGAAAACTGTTTTTT. This codes for CASSADRGSRKLFF.

The rearrangement joins TRBV7-8 to TRBJ2-3; 7 bases align to TRBD2. With V trimmed by 1 base and J by 11 bases, 3 bases remained unmatched. CDR1 is SGHVS and CDR2 is FQNEAQ in the germline V gene. This CDR3 is 12 amino acids long. The CDR3 loop reads CASSLVGGGQYF. For the CDR3, the DNA is TGTGCCAGCAGCTTAGTCGGCGGGGGGCAGTATTTT.

A few counts support this clone. This chain's CDR3 is CASTPQGGAGANVLTF. DNA of the CDR3: TGTGCCAGCACCCCGCAGGGGGGCGCCGGGGCCAACGTCCTGACTTTC. The chain combines TRBV7-9 with TRBJ2-6; maybe TRBD1 (7 bases). Germline assignment: CDR1 SEHNR and CDR2 FQNEAQ (reference sequence). Trimming stripped 7 bases from V and 4 bases from J, with 17 bases between. The CDR3 loop spans 16 amino acids.

The rearrangement uses TRBV5-6 and TRBJ2-5; D may be TRBD1 (5 bases). Trimming took 4 bases from V and 4 from J, leaving 11 bases between them. The CDR3 is made up of 13 amino acids. The V gene's germline CDR1 is SGHDT and CDR2 YYEEEE. CDR3 in DNA: TGTGCCAGCAGCGGTGACAGTAGAGAGACCCAGTACTTC. As protein: CASSGDSRETQYF.

The chain is built from TRBV27 and TRBJ1-2; D perhaps matches TRBD1 (6 bases). CDR1 is MNHEY, CDR2 SMNVEV, per germline (reference sequence). Trimming cost V 8 bases and J 5 bases, with 18 bases left between them. This CDR3 region has 14 residues. CDR3 DNA sequence: TGTGCCAGCTCCTCCCGAGGGGGAGGGTATGGCTACACCTTC. Encoded protein: CASSSRGGGYGYTF.